This entry concerns a single T cell receptor (beta chain). The CDR3 has 14 residues. Looked up from germline, CDR1 is SEHNR and CDR2 is FQNEAQ (reference sequence). V lost 5 bases and J lost 7, with 16 bases in between. This sample was taken from a study of patients and donors after allogeneic stem cell transplantation. In TCRdb, the RT-PCR reads were re-called with MiXCR into one record per CDR3 protein. The data contain about a million distinct CDR3 sequences, roughly 18% of them singletons. The sample consisted of blood, either unsorted or a sorted T cell fraction (not recorded which). The receptor was derived from a human donor who was either an allogeneic HSCT recipient or a stem cell or donor lymphocyte infusion donor (not recorded which). It is not recorded whose cells these are; they may come from a transplant donor. V gene TRBV7-9 combines with J gene TRBJ2-3, with D possibly TRBD2 on 6 matching bases. CDR3 in amino acids: CASSASGTPHTQYF. The CDR3 DNA sequence: TGTGCCAGCAGCGCAAGTGGGACTCCCCATACGCAGTATTTT.